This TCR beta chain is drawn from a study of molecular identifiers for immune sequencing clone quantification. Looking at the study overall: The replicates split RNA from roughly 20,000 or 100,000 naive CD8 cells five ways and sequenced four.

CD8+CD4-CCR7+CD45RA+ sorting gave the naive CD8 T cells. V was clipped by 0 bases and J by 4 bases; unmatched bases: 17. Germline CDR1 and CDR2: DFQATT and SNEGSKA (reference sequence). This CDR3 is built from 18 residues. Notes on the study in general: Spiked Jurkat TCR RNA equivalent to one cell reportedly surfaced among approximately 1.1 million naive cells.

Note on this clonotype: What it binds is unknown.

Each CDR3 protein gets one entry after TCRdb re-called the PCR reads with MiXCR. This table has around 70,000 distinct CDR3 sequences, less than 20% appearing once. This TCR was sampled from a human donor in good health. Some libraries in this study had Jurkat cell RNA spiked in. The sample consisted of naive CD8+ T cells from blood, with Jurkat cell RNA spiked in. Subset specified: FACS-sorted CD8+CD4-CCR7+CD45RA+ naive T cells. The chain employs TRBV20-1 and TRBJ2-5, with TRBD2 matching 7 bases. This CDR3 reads CSARDLGGPSFQGETQYF. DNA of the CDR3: TGCAGTGCTAGAGATTTGGGAGGGCCTTCGTTTCAAGGAGAGACCCAGTACTTC.